This T cell receptor (beta chain) was identified in a study of blood T cell repertoires in COVID-19. The germline V gene encodes CDR1 SGHNT and CDR2 YYREEE (reference sequence). CDR3 length: 16 amino acids. Losses at the gene ends were 0 bases for V and 3 bases for J; bases not matched to a gene: 3. The protocol was immunoSEQ multiplex PCR, while the TCRdb copy is restricted to in-frame clones and leaves out a portion. Altogether roughly 350,000 clones are present, approximately 89% being singletons, with the ten largest covering roughly 3.3%. The sample taken for sequencing was peripheral blood. The clonotype was recovered from a woman in her late teens or twenties who had recovered from COVID-19. The V gene is TRBV5-4, the J gene TRBJ2-6, with 7 bases that match TRBD2. The CDR3 loop reads CASSLAGRGGANVLTF. CDR3 in DNA: TGTGCCAGCAGCTTGGCAGGGAGGGGTGGGGCCAACGTCCTGACTTTC.